This T cell receptor (beta chain) was sequenced for a study of PD-1 blockade in classical Hodgkin lymphoma. Whole-study results and caveats: The causes of the repertoire differences, possibly disease activity or prior therapy, remain undefined.

Points on this clone: Its antigen is undetermined.

The time point here: newly diagnosed, previously untreated cHL patient sample. Thawed PBMCs were the source of CD4+ T cells, purified by magnetic negative selection. The data were produced by immunoSEQ multiplex PCR, yet TCRdb's version contains in-frame clones alone and is incomplete. The sample holds roughly 20,000 clones; 90% to 95% are singletons and the top ten take 0.41%. The CDR3 spans 11 residues. V was shortened by 5 bases and J by 8 bases, with 9 bases between the two germline ends. Germline V CDR1 and CDR2: SGHAT, FQNNGV. This sequence originates from a human donor with classical Hodgkin lymphoma. The sequencing input was CD4+ T cells from blood. The rearrangement joins TRBV11-2 to TRBJ1-1; D gene ambiguous. The CDR3 protein is CASSPGTEAFF. CDR3 DNA: TGTGCCAGCAGCCCCGGAACGGAAGCTTTCTTT.